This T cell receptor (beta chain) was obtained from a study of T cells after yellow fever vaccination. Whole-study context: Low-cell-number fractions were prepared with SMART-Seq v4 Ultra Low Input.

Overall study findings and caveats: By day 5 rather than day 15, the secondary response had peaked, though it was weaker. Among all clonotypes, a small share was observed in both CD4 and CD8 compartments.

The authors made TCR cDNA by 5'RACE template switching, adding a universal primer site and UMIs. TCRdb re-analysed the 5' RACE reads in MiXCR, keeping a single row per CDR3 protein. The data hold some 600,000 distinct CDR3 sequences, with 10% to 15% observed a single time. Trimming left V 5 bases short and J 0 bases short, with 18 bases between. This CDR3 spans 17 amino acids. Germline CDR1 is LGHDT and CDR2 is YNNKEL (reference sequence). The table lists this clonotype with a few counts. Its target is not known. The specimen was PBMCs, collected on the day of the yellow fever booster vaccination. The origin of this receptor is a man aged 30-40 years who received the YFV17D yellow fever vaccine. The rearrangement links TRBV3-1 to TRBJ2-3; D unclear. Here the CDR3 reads CASSSTGRVTSTDTQYF. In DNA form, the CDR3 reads TGTGCCAGCAGCTCCACCGGACGGGTCACTAGCACAGATACGCAGTATTTT.